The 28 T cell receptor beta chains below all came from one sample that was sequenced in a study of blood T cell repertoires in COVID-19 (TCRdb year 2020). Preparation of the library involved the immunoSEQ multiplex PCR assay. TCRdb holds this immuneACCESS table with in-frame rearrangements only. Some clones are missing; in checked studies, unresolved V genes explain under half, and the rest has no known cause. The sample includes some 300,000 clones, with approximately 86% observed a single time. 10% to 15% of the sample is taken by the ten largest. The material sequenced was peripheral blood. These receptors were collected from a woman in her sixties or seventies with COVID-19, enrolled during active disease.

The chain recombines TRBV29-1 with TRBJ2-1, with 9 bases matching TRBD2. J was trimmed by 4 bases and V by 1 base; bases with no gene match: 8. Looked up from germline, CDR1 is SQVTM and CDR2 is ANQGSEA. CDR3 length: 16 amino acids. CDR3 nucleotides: TGCAGCGTTGAAGTCCCGCTAGCGGGGTTATACAATGAGCAGTTCTTC. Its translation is CSVEVPLAGLYNEQFF.

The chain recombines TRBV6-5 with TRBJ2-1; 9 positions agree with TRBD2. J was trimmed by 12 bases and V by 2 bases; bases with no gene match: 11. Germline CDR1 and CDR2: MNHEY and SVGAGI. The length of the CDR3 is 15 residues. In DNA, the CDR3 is TGTGCCAGCAGTTACAGTAGCGGGGGTACAATGGGGCAGTTCTTC. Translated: CASSYSSGGTMGQFF.

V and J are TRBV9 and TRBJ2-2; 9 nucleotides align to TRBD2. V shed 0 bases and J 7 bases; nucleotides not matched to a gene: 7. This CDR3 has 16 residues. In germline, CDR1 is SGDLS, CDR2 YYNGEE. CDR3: CASSVDGGGAIGELFF. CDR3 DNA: TGTGCCAGCAGCGTAGATGGCGGGGGGGCAATCGGGGAGCTGTTTTTT.

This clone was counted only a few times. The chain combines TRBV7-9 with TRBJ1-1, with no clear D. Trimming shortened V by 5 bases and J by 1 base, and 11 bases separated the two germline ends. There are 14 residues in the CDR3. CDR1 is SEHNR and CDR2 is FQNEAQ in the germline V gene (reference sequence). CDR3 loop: CASSPPTGNTEAFF. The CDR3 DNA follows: TGTGCCAGCAGCCCCCCTACGGGGAACACTGAAGCTTTCTTT.

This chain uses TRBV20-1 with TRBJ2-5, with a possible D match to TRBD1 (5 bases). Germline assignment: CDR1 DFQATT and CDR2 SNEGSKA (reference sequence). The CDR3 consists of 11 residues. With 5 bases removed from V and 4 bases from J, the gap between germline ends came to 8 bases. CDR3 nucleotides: TGCAGTGCTTGGACAAGAGAGACCCAGTACTTC. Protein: CSAWTRETQYF.

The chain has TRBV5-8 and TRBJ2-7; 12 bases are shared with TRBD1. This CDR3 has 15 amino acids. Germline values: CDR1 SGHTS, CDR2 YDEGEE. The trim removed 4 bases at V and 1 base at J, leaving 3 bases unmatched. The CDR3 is CASSPGQGASYEQYF. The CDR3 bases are TGTGCCAGCAGCCCGGGACAGGGGGCTTCCTACGAGCAGTACTTC.

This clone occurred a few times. CDR3 nucleotides: TGTGCCAGCAGCCGGGAGGGCAAGCCCCAGCATTTT. Protein product: CASSREGKPQHF. The V and J genes are TRBV5-6 and TRBJ1-5; D gene unclear. CDR1 is SGHDT, CDR2 YYEEEE, per germline. Trimming took 4 bases from V and 8 from J, leaving 10 bases between them. The CDR3 spans 12 residues.

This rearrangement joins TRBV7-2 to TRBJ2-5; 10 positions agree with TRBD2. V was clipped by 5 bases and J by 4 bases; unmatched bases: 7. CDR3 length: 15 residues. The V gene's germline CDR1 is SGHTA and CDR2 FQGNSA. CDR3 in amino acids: CASSAYSGGTETQYF. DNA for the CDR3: TGTGCCAGCAGCGCGTATAGCGGGGGGACAGAGACCCAGTACTTC.

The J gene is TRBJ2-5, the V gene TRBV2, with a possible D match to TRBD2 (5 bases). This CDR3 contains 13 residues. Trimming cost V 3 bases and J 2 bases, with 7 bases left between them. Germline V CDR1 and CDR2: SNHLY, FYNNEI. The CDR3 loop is CASSDGGQETQYF. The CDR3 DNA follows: TGTGCCAGCAGTGATGGCGGGCAAGAGACCCAGTACTTC. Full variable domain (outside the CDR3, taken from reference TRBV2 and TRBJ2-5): EPEVTQTPSHQVTQMGQEVILRCVPISNHLYFYWYRQILGQKVEFLVSFYNNEISEKSEIFDDQFSVERPDGSNFTLKIRSTKLEDSAMYFCASSDGGQETQYFGPGTRLLVL.

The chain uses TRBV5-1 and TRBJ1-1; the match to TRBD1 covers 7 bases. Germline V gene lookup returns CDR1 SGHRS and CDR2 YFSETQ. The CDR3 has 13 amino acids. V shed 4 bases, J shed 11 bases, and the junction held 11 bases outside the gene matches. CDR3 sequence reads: CASSLGTASGAFF. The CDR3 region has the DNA TGCGCCAGCAGCCTTGGGACAGCCTCGGGGGCTTTCTTT.

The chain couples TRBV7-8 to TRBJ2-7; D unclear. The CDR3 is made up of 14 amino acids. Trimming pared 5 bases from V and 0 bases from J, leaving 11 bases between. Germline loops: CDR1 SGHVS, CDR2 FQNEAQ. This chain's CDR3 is CASSLRRSSYEQYF. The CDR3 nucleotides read TGTGCCAGCAGCCTGAGACGGAGCTCCTACGAGCAGTACTTC.

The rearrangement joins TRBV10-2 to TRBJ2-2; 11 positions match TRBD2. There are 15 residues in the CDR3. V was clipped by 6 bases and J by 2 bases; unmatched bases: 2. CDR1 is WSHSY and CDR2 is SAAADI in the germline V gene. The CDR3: CASRLAGGNTGELFF. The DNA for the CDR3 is TGCGCCAGCAGGCTAGCGGGGGGTAACACCGGGGAGCTGTTTTTT.

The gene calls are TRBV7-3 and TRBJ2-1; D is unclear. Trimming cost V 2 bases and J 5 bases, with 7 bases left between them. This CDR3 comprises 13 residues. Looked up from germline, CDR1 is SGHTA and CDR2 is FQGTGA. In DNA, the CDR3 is TGTGCCAGCAGCTTAGCTTCAGACAATGAGCAGTTCTTC. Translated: CASSLASDNEQFF.

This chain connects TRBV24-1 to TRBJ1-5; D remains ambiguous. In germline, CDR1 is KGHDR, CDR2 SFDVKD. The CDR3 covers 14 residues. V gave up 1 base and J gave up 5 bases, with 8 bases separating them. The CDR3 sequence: CATSDLEGDQPQHF. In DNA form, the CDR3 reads TGTGCCACCAGTGATTTAGAGGGAGATCAGCCCCAGCATTTT.

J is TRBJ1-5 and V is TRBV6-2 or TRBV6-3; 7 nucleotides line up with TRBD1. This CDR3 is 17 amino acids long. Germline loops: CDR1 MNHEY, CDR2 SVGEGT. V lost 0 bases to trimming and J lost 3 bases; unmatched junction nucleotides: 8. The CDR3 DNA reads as TGTGCCAGCAGTTACTCAAGGGGGCTGGTGAACAATCAGCCCCAGCATTTT. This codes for CASSYSRGLVNNQPQHF.

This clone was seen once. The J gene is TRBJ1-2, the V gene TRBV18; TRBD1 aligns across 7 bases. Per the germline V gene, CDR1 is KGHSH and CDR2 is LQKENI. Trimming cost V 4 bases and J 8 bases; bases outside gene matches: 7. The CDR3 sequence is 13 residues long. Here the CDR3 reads CASSLNLDRGYTF. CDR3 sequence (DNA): TGTGCCAGCTCACTAAACCTGGACAGGGGCTACACCTTC.

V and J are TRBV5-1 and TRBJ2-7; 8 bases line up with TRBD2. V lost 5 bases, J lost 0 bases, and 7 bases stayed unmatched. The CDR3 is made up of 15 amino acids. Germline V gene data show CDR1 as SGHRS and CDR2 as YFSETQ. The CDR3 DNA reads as TGCGCCAGCAGGCGGGTTAGCGGGGACTCCTACGAGCAGTACTTC. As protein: CASRRVSGDSYEQYF.

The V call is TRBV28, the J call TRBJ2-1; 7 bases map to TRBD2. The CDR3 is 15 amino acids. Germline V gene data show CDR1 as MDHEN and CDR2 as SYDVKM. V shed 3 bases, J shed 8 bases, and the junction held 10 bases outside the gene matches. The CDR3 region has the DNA TGTGCCAGCAGTTTTTACGGGGGGAGGGGTGATGAGCAGTTCTTC. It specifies CASSFYGGRGDEQFF.

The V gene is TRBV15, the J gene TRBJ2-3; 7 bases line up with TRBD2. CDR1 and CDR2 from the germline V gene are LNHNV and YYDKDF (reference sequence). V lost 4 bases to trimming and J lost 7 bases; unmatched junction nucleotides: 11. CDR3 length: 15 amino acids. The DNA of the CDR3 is TGTGCCACCAGCACGGGGGGACTGGGTGTCAATACGCAGTATTTT. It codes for CATSTGGLGVNTQYF. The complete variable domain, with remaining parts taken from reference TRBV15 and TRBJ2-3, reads DAMVIQNPRYQVTQFGKPVTLSCSQTLNHNVMYWYQQKSSQAPKLLFHYYDKDFNNEADTPDNFQSRRPNTSFCFLDIRSPGLGDTAMYLCATSTGGLGVNTQYFGPGTRLTVL.

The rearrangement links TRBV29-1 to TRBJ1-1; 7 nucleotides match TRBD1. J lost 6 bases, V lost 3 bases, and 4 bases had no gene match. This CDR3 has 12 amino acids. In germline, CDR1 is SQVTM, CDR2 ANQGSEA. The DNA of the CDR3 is TGCAGCGTTGATCAGGGGGGCTCTGAAGCTTTCTTT. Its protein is CSVDQGGSEAFF. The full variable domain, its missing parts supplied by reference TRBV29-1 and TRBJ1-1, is SAVISQKPSRDICQRGTSLTIQCQVDSQVTMMFWYRQQPGQSLTLIATANQGSEATYESGFVIDKFPISRPNLTFSTLTVSNMSPEDSSIYLCSVDQGGSEAFFGQGTRLTVV.

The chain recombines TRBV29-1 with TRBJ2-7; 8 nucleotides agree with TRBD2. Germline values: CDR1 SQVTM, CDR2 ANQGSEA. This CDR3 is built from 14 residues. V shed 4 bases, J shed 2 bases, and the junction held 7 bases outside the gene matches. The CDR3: CSVGVSGGPYEQYF. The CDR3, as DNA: TGCAGCGTTGGGGTAAGCGGGGGCCCCTACGAGCAGTACTTC.

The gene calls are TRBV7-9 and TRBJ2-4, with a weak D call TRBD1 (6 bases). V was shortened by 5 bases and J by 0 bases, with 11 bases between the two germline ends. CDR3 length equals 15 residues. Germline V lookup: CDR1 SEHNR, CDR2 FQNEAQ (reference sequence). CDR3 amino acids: CASSEGTLAKNIQYF. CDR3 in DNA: TGTGCCAGCAGCGAAGGGACATTAGCCAAAAACATTCAGTACTTC.

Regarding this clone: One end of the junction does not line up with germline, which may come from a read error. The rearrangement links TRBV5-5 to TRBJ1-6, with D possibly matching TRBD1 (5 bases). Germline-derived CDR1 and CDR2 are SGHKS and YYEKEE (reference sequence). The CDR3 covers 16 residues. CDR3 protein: CTSSLEAGNHNSPLHF. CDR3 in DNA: TGTACCAGCAGCTTGGAAGCAGGGAACCATAATTCACCCCTCCACTTT.

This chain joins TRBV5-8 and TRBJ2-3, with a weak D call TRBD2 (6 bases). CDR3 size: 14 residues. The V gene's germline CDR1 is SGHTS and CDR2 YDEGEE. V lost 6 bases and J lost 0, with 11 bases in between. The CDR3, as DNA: TGTGCCAGCACCTTCGGGACTAGCACAGATACGCAGTATTTT. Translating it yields CASTFGTSTDTQYF.

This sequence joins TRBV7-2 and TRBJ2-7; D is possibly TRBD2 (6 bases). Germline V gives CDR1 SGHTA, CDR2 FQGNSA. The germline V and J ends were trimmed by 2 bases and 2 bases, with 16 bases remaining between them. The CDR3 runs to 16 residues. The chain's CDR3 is CASSLRSGGTTYEQYF. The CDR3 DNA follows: TGTGCCAGCAGCTTACGTAGCGGTGGAACGACCTACGAGCAGTACTTC.

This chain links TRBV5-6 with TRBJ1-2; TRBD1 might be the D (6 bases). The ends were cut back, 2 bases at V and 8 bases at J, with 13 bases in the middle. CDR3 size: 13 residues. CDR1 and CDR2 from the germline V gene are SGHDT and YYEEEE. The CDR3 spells CASSFGRGWGYTF. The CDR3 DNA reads TGTGCCAGCAGCTTTGGCAGGGGTTGGGGCTACACCTTC.

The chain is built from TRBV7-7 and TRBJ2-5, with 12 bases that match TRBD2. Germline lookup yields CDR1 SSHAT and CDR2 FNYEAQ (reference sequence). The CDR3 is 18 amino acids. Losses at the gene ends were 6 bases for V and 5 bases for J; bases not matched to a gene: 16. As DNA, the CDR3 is TGTGCCAGCAGTTCAGGGGCTAGCGGGGGGGCCTCGTGGGAGACCCAGTACTTC. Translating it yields CASSSGASGGASWETQYF.

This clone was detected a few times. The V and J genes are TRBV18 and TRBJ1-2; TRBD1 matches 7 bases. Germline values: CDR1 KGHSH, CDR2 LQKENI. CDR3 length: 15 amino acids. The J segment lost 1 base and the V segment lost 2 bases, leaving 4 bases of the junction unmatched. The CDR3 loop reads CASSPIRGDNYGYTF. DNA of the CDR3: TGTGCCAGCTCACCAATCAGGGGGGATAACTATGGCTACACCTTC. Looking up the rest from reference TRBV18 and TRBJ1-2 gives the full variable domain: NAGVMQNPRHLVRRRGQEARLRCSPMKGHSHVYWYRQLPEEGLKFMVYLQKENIIDESGMPKERFSAEFPKEGPSILRIQQVVRGDSAAYFCASSPIRGDNYGYTFGSGTRLTVV.